This T cell receptor (beta chain) was identified in a study of OX40 agonist ivuxolimab in advanced cancers. Study information: A male proportion of about 84% was recorded, with mean age around 64 years and range about 20 to 90.

At cycle 4 day 1, cycle 7 day 1, and baseline, blood was sampled. Note on this clone: The target antigen is unknown.

Assay used: immunoSEQ multiplex PCR; TCRdb lists only in-frame clones, some missing. The sample shows about 12,000 clones, 80% to 95% of them seen only once. Study-level results: On average, a greater number of expanded clones characterised CD8+ T cells relative to CD4+.

This CDR3 is 13 amino acids long. Per germline, CDR1 MNHEY and CDR2 SMNVEV (reference sequence). Trimming cost V 4 bases and J 2 bases, with 9 bases left between them. The chain joins TRBV27 to TRBJ2-7; D remains ambiguous. The TCR originated in an adult with an advanced solid tumor such as melanoma, head and neck, liver or kidney cancer. The material was CD4+ or CD8+ T cells sorted from blood, obtained in a trial of the OX40 agonist ivuxolimab. CDR3 protein: CASSWTVAYEQYF. CDR3 coding DNA: TGTGCCAGCAGTTGGACGGTAGCCTACGAGCAGTACTTC.